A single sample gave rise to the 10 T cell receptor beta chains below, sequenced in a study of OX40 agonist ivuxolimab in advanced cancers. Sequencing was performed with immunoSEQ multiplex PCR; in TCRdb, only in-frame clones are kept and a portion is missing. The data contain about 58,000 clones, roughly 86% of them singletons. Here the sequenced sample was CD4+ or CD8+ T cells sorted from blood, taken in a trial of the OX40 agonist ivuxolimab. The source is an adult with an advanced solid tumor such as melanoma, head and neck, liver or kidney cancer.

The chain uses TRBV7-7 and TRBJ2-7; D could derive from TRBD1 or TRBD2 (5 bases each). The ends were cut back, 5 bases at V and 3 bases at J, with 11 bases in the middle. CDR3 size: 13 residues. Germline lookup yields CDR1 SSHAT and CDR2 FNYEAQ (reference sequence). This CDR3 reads CASSRGRNYEQYF. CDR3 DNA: TGTGCCAGCAGCCGGGGACGGAACTACGAGCAGTACTTC.

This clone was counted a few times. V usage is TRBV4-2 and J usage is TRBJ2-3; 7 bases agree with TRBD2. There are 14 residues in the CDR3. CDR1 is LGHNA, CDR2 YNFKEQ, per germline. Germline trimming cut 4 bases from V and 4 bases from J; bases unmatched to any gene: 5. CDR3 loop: CASSPGGGADTQYF. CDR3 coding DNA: TGTGCCAGCAGCCCCGGTGGGGGGGCAGATACGCAGTATTTT.

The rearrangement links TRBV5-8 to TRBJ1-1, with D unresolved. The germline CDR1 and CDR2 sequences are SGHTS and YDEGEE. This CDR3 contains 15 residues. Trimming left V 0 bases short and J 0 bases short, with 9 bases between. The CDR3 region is CASSLGGVMNTEAFF. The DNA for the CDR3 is TGTGCCAGCAGCTTGGGCGGGGTGATGAACACTGAAGCTTTCTTT.

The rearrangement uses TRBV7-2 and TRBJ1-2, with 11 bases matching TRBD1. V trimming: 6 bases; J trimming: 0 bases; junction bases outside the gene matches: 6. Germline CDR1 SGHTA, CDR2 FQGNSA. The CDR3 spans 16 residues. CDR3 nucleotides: TGTGCCAGCAGGTCCCCGGGACAGGGGGCTAACTATGGCTACACCTTC. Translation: CASRSPGQGANYGYTF.

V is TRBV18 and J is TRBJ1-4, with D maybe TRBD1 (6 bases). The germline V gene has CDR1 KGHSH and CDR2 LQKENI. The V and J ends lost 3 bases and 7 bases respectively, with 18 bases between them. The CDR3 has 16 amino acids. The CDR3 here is CASSPPTDTGAEKLFF. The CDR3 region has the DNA TGTGCCAGCTCACCCCCGACGGATACGGGGGCTGAAAAACTGTTTTTT.

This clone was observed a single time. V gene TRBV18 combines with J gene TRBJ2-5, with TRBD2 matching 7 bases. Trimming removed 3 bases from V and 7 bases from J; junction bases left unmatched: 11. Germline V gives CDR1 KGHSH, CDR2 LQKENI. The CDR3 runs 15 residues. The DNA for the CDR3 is TGTGCCAGCTCACCTAGACAGCAGCAGCGGGGGACCCAGTACTTC. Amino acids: CASSPRQQQRGTQYF.

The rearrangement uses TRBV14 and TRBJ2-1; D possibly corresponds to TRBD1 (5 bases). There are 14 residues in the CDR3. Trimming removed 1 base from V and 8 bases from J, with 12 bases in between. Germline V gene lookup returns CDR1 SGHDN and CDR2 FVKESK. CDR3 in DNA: TGTGCCAGCAGCCAAGCTGGGTGGGGCGATGAGCAGTTCTTC. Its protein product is CASSQAGWGDEQFF.

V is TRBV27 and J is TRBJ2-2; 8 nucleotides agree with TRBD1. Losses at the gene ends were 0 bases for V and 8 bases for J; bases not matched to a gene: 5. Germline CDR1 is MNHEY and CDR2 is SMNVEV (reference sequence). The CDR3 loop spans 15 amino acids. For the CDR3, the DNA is TGTGCCAGCAGTTTATCCAACAGGGGGACGGGGGAGCTGTTTTTT. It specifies CASSLSNRGTGELFF.

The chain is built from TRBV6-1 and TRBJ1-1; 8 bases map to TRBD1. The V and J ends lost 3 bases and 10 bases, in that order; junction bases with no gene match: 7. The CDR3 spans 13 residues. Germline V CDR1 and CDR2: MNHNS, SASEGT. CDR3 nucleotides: TGTGCCAGCAGTGACGGCAGGGGGCAAGGAGCTTTCTTT. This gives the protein CASSDGRGQGAFF.

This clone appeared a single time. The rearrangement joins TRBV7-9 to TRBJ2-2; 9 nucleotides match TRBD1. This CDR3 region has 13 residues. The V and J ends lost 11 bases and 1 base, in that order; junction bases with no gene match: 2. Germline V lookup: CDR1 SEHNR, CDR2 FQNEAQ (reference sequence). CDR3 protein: CAAGQGNTGELFF. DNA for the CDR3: TGTGCCGCGGGACAGGGGAACACCGGGGAGCTGTTTTTT.